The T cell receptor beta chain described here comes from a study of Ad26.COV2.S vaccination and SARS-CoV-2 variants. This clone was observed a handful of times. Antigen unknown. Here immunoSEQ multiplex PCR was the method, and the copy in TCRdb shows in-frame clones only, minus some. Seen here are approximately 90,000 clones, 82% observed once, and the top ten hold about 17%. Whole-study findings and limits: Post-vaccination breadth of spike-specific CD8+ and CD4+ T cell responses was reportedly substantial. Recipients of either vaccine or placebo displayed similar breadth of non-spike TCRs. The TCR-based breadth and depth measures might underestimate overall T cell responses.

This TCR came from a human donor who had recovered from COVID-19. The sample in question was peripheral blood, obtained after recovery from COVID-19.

CDR3 amino acids: CASSQRGSSYNEQFF. CDR3 coding DNA: TGTGCCAGCTCCCAGCGCGGGAGCTCCTACAATGAGCAGTTCTTC. The gene calls are TRBV18 and TRBJ2-1, with 7 bases identical to TRBD2. CDR1 KGHSH and CDR2 LQKENI come from the germline V gene. This CDR3 comprises 15 residues. With 6 bases clipped from V and 0 bases from J, the junction kept 5 bases outside the gene matches.